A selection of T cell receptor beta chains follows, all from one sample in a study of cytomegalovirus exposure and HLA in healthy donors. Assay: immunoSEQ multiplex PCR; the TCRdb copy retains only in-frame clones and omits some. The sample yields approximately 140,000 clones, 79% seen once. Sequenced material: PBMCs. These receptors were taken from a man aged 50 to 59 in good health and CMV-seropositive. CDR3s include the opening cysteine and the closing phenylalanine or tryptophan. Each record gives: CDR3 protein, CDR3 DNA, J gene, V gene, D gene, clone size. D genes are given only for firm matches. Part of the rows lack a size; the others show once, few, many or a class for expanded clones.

cdr3_aa: CASSFDGTGNEKLFF
cdr3_nt: TGCGCCAGCAGTTTTGATGGGACAGGGAATGAAAAACTGTTTTTT
j_call: TRBJ1-4
v_call: TRBV5-1
d_call: TRBD1
clone_size: NA

cdr3_aa: CASSIGTGYNTGELFF
cdr3_nt: TGTGCCAGTAGCATAGGGACAGGCTACAACACCGGGGAGCTGTTTTTT
j_call: TRBJ2-2
v_call: TRBV19
d_call: TRBD1
clone_size: once

cdr3_aa: CASSPGVGGGRGEQFF
cdr3_nt: TGTGCCAGCTCACCAGGGGTTGGCGGGGGGAGAGGCGAGCAGTTCTTC
j_call: TRBJ2-1
v_call: TRBV18
d_call: TRBD2
clone_size: NA

cdr3_aa: CASSVWGGYEQYF
cdr3_nt: TGTGCCAGCAGTGTATGGGGAGGCTACGAGCAGTACTTC
j_call: TRBJ2-7
v_call: TRBV2
d_call: NA
clone_size: NA

cdr3_aa: CASSKETGNTEAFF
cdr3_nt: TGTGCCAGCAGTAAGGAAACGGGGAACACTGAAGCTTTCTTT
j_call: TRBJ1-1
v_call: TRBV6-1
d_call: NA
clone_size: NA

cdr3_aa: CASSRNRGLGETQYF
cdr3_nt: TGTGCCAGCAGTAGAAACAGGGGGCTGGGAGAGACCCAGTACTTC
j_call: TRBJ2-5
v_call: TRBV2
d_call: TRBD1
clone_size: NA

cdr3_aa: CASSSKPGQMNTEAFF
cdr3_nt: TGCGCCAGCAGCTCGAAACCGGGACAGATGAACACTGAAGCTTTCTTT
j_call: TRBJ1-1
v_call: TRBV5-1
d_call: TRBD1
clone_size: NA

cdr3_aa: CASSLRDSYGYTF
cdr3_nt: TGTGCCAGCAGTTTACGGGACAGCTATGGCTACACCTTC
j_call: TRBJ1-2
v_call: TRBV27
d_call: TRBD1
clone_size: once

cdr3_aa: CASSERGPAFF
cdr3_nt: TGCGCCAGCAGTGAAAGGGGTCCGGCTTTCTTT
j_call: TRBJ1-1
v_call: TRBV10-1
d_call: NA
clone_size: few

cdr3_aa: CGVAPMNTEAFF
cdr3_nt: TGTGGAGTAGCACCAATGAACACTGAAGCTTTCTTT
j_call: TRBJ1-1
v_call: TRBV28
d_call: NA
clone_size: once

cdr3_aa: CASSLGSGVNEQFF
cdr3_nt: TGTGCCAGTAGTTTAGGGTCCGGTGTCAATGAGCAGTTCTTC
j_call: TRBJ2-1
v_call: TRBV19
d_call: NA
clone_size: NA